Listed below are T cell receptor beta chains from one sample, sequenced in a study of T cell responses to AZD1222 COVID-19 vaccine. Assay used: immunoSEQ multiplex PCR; TCRdb lists only in-frame clones, some missing. The sample records 65,000 to 90,000 clones, approximately 90% being singletons. The sequencing here drew on peripheral blood, taken 28 days after the second AZD1222 dose. The receptors come from an adult who received the AZD1222 COVID-19 vaccine. Both conserved end residues are part of each CDR3. D genes are given only for firm matches. Part of the rows lack a size; the others show once, few, many or a class for expanded clones.

v_call,j_call,d_call,clone_size,cdr3_aa,cdr3_nt
TRBV18,TRBJ2-7,TRBD1,-,CASSQGASREQYF,TGTGCCAGCTCACAGGGGGCCTCTCGCGAGCAGTACTTC
TRBV5-1,TRBJ2-7,-,-,CASSPGVTYEQYF,TGCGCCAGCAGCCCCGGGGTTACCTACGAGCAGTACTTC
TRBV19,TRBJ1-5,-,-,CASSIPFRQFGNQPQHF,TGTGCCAGTAGTATTCCTTTTCGGCAGTTCGGCAATCAGCCCCAGCATTTT
TRBV25-1,TRBJ2-1,-,-,CASSVVYNEQFF,TGTGCCAGCAGTGTAGTCTACAATGAGCAGTTCTTC
TRBV5-1,TRBJ1-4,TRBD1,few,CASSLATGAEKLFF,TGCGCCAGCAGCTTGGCCACAGGGGCGGAAAAACTGTTTTTT
TRBV3-1/TRBV3-2,TRBJ2-7,TRBD1,-,CASNPGQGTYEQYF,TGTGCCAGCAACCCGGGACAGGGCACCTACGAGCAGTACTTC
TRBV7-2,TRBJ2-7,-,once,CASSFGLVSYEQYF,TGTGCCAGCAGCTTTGGGCTAGTTAGCTACGAGCAGTACTTC
TRBV5-8,TRBJ2-7,-,-,CASSLRTYSYEQYF,TGTGCCAGCAGCTTGAGGACCTACTCCTACGAGCAGTACTTC
TRBV5-1,TRBJ2-1,-,-,CASSRLANEQFF,TGCGCCAGCAGTAGACTCGCCAATGAGCAGTTCTTC
TRBV6-2/TRBV6-3,TRBJ2-4,-,many,CASSVTGKGNIQYF,TGTGCCAGCAGTGTCACCGGGAAGGGGAACATTCAGTACTTC
TRBV6-1,TRBJ2-3,TRBD2,-,CASSEAGTASGTTDTQYF,TGTGCCAGCAGTGAAGCAGGGACGGCTAGCGGGACCACAGATACGCAGTATTTT
TRBV18,TRBJ2-3,-,-,CASSLGAAGGTDTQYF,TGTGCCAGCTCCCTCGGGGCTGCAGGCGGGACAGATACGCAGTATTTT